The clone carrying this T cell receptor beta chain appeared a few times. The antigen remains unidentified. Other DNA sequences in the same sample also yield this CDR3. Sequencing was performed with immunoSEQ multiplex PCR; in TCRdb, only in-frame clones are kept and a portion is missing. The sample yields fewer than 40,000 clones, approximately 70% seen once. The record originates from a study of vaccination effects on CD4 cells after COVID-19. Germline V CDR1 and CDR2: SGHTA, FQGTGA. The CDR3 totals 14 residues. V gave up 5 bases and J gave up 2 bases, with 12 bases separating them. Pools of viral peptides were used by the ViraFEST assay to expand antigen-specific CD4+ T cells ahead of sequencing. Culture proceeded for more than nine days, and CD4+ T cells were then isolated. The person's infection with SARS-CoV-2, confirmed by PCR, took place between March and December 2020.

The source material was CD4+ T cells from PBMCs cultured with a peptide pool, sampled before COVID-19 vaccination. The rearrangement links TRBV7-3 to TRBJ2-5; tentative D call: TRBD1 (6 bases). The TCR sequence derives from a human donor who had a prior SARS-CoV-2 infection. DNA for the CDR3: TGTGCCAGCAGCCCCACAGGGTTACAAGAGACCCAGTACTTC. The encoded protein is CASSPTGLQETQYF.